These T cell receptor beta chains were read from a single sample in a study of beta chain features in type 1 diabetes. Repertoires were generated with immunoSEQ multiplex PCR, while TCRdb's copy carries only in-frame clones and drops some. The data hold roughly 220,000 clones, with approximately 16% observed a single time. Sequencing used naive CD4+ T cells from blood. The receptors derive from a man aged 30-40 years with type 1 diabetes. The CDR3 runs from the conserved cysteine through the conserved F or W. The order of the fields is V gene, J gene, CDR3 protein.

TRBV30,TRBJ2-3,CAWSRGYDTQYF
TRBV9,TRBJ1-5,CASSVDLAQPQHF
TRBV11-2,TRBJ2-4,CASSSGVENIQYF
TRBV7-2,TRBJ2-3,CASSLDRSTDTQYF
TRBV5-1,TRBJ1-4,CASSRDRNEKLFF
TRBV29-1,TRBJ2-3,CSVHETQNTQYF
TRBV7-6,TRBJ2-4,CASSFTQENIQYF
TRBV5-1,TRBJ2-1,CASSLGSELNEQFF
TRBV6-1,TRBJ2-3,CASSEKGGRPSTDTQYF
TRBV29-1,TRBJ2-3,CSVARLAGFTDTQYF
TRBV12-5,TRBJ2-5,CASGLGQAYQETQYF
TRBV14,TRBJ2-5,CASSQDRWGMQSQETQYF
TRBV29-1,TRBJ2-5,CSVRTPRSETQYF
TRBV7-2,TRBJ1-2,CASSSYGRGYTF
TRBV25-1,TRBJ2-5,CASSASRETQYF
TRBV29-1,TRBJ2-1,CSVEGVRLAGGLTYNEQFF
TRBV4-3,TRBJ2-7,CASSHLLAGGYEQYF
TRBV7-9,TRBJ1-5,CASSLGQHQGPQHF
TRBV18,TRBJ1-5,CASSPVQDQPQHF
TRBV7-2,TRBJ2-3,CASSRTSGRDTQYF
TRBV6-5,TRBJ2-2,CASSYPGSAGGGELFF
TRBV30,TRBJ1-2,CAWTVGTVYGYTF
TRBV15,TRBJ2-1,CATSSTGGVYNEQFF
TRBV5-4,TRBJ2-7,CASSRPGEPSVEQYF
TRBV30,TRBJ2-3,CAWDPGGSTDTQYF
TRBV6-5,TRBJ2-7,CASSYSPGTEQYF
TRBV9,TRBJ1-1,CASSVALQGEAFF
TRBV29-1,TRBJ2-7,CSAGQGSSYEQYF
TRBV2,TRBJ2-5,CASSSSRETQYF
TRBV10-3,TRBJ2-3,CAIEASDSTDTQYF
TRBV5-4,TRBJ2-6,CASSRDIGANVLTF
TRBV9,TRBJ1-1,CASSAGPTDTEAFF
TRBV25-1,TRBJ1-2,CASSEYRANYGYTF
TRBV11-3,TRBJ2-3,CASSLALAEGTQYF
TRBV4-1,TRBJ2-1,CASSQPTSGRSRNEQFF
TRBV18,TRBJ2-7,CASSDPGLPYEQYF
TRBV30,TRBJ2-7,CAWSGRQGSPEQYF
TRBV18,TRBJ1-4,CASSPANEKLFF
TRBV29-1,TRBJ2-3,CSGAGNPDTQYF
TRBV29-1,TRBJ2-5,CSVVGIQETQYF
TRBV5-1,TRBJ2-5,CASSFSRTGGETQYF